This TCR beta chain is from a study of cytomegalovirus exposure and HLA in healthy donors (dated by TCRdb to about 2017). Some background on the complete study: A later analysis indicated that the 120 or so validation repertoires were generated on the platform also employed for the approximately 670 repertoires of the first cohort. The study aimed to test whether signatures of past pathogen exposure could be identified by cataloging public T cell receptors. Besides the first cohort of roughly 640 subjects, a separate validation cohort made up of over 95 different subjects was used. To predict cytomegalovirus infection status, the study brought together high-throughput TCR immunosequencing, statistical association of individual TCRs with disease status, and machine learning.

Note on this clone: Its recognized antigen is unknown. Base qualities were left out, and no much larger clone turns up one base away.

CDR3 length: 14 amino acids, cysteine to phenylalanine. Only CDR3 DNA is held: 42 bases, read in frame from base 1. At the junction V is shortened by 8 bases and J by 5 bases; bases outside the gene matches: 8. Per the germline V gene, MGHDK is the CDR1 and SYGVNS is the CDR2. Points the paper makes about the study in general: Most TCR sequences were observed very rarely across donors, whereas some public TCRs were present in many individuals. According to the authors, the approach could potentially be generalized to other disease states and immunological phenotypes. A later analysis lacked HLA typing for the validation cohort, so it scored co-occurrence in that cohort across all 130 or so repertoires. Of the cluster scores, around 95% were above 0 in a later analysis, which found that TCRs clustered in the first cohort also tended to co-occur in the approximately 110 validation repertoires. The classifier was reported to diagnose cytomegalovirus status with high specificity and sensitivity in both the original and validation cohorts. In vitro tests confirmed that a few of the cytomegalovirus-associated TCR beta chains recognize cytomegalovirus antigens. A total of fewer than 200 TCR beta chains were listed by the study as associated with cytomegalovirus.

Libraries were built with the immunoSEQ multiplex PCR assay. On the authors' methods: A statistical classification framework was developed to diagnose cytomegalovirus status using the catalog of TCR beta chain sequences. TCRdb limited this immuneACCESS table to in-frame rearrangements with V and J called. A share of clones is missing; checked studies link under half to unresolved V genes, and the rest is unexplained. That table is the source of V, J and clone size, and D and trimming were worked out from the DNA. The sample includes over 100,000 clones, with 88% observed a single time. About 6.3% of the sample is taken by the ten largest. The donors were included in the validation cohort of some 110 subjects, a group kept apart from the roughly 670-subject first cohort.

The sequence is built from TRBV25-1 and TRBJ2-2; 7 bases in between match TRBD1. The source is a young woman in good health and CMV-seropositive. Sequencing was performed on PBMCs. The CDR3 here reads CASGDRVGTGELFF. The nucleotide sequence reads TGTGCCAGCGGAGACAGGGTGGGGACCGGGGAGCTGTTTTTT.